This TCR beta chain was identified in a study of blood T cells in healthy people across ages. Turning to the study itself: Template-switching capture recovered about one barcoded beta molecule per two T cells.

Alongside a J-beta primer mix, a sample-barcoded 5' primer served in a second PCR lasting about 7 to 11 cycles. From the 5' RACE reads, TCRdb called clonotypes with MiXCR, one entry per CDR3 protein. The sample shows over 700,000 distinct CDR3 sequences, about 48% of them seen only once. This CDR3 comprises 13 residues. With 2 bases removed from V and 4 bases from J, the gap between germline ends came to 7 bases. Germline V CDR1 and CDR2: SGHRS, YFSETQ. This clonotype was observed once. The sequence was collected from a man aged 80 or over in good health. Specimen: blood. The chain is built from TRBV5-1 and TRBJ1-5; the D is unclear. In DNA, the CDR3 is TGCGCCAGCAGCTTCGACGGGAATCAGCCCCAGCATTTT. It yields the protein CASSFDGNQPQHF.